The source of this TCR beta chain is a study of blood T cell repertoires in COVID-19 (dated by TCRdb to about 2020). As for the study more broadly: Collaborator samples came from the United States, Italy and Spain and covered acute and convalescent phases of COVID-19. Samples came from the ongoing ImmuneRACE study (first 160 participants) plus 1,254 subjects from 6 global collaborators. The material from the prospective study consisted of cDNA or gDNA derived from T cells, B-cell-depleted T cells, or PBMCs. Nearly every sample came with metadata listing a de-identified subject ID, COVID-19 status, age in years and sex. Where HLA class I and class II types were available, the types were taken from metadata supplied by the sample provider, not from assay-based typing. The repertoires were released in a freely available public database intended as a resource for research on the immune response to SARS-CoV-2. Subjects who had been exposed to COVID-19, were actively infected with it, or had recovered from it provided the deeply sampled blood TCRbeta repertoires that made up the dataset. The study at large found these results: The amount of clinical and demographic metadata varied by source and participant and was provided uncurated.

At one collaborating source in Seattle, patients were enrolled during active infection and were followed longitudinally through the course of disease. Whole blood was collected in K2EDTA tubes by collaborating institutions according to the institutions' own protocols. Collaborator samples were shipped for TCRbeta analysis as frozen whole blood, isolated PBMCs, or DNA extracted from either sample type. Details on this clone: This clone's antigen is unknown. No base quality information exists; no much larger clone differs at one position.

The immunoSEQ Assay, a bias-controlled multiplex PCR, was used to amplify TCRbeta CDR3 regions from genomic DNA. The study's own analysis went as follows. The number of nucleated cells in each sample was estimated from the amplification of reference gene primers within the assay. To quantify the absolute abundance of each unique TCRbeta CDR3 rearrangement, sequence reads were collapsed and filtered. For each sample, productive Simpson clonality was calculated as the square root of Simpson's diversity index over productive rearrangements. TCRdb's version of the immuneACCESS table is confined to in-frame rearrangements and falls short of the full clone set. An unresolved V gene accounts for under half of the shortfall where checked; the remainder is of unknown origin. The V and J calls and clone size are taken from that table; D and trimming were inferred from the DNA. Present in this sample are around 370,000 clones, 85% to 90% of which were seen just once. Of the sample, over 6% falls within the top ten clones.

V and J lose 5 bases and 8 bases, and a span of 7 bases separates them. The CDR3 goes from the cysteine to the phenylalanine over 10 residues. The read is trimmed to its CDR3 DNA, 30 bases read in frame from base 1. The germline V gene (reference sequence) specifies DFQATT as CDR1 and SNEGSKA as CDR2. Here the chain combines TRBV20-1 and TRBJ2-1; the D gene lacks a confident call. This TCR was recovered from a woman aged 45-60 years with COVID-19, enrolled during active disease. Sequencing used peripheral blood. The CDR3 has the sequence CSAYRDEQFF. The DNA sequence is TGCAGTGCTTATAGAGATGAGCAGTTCTTC.